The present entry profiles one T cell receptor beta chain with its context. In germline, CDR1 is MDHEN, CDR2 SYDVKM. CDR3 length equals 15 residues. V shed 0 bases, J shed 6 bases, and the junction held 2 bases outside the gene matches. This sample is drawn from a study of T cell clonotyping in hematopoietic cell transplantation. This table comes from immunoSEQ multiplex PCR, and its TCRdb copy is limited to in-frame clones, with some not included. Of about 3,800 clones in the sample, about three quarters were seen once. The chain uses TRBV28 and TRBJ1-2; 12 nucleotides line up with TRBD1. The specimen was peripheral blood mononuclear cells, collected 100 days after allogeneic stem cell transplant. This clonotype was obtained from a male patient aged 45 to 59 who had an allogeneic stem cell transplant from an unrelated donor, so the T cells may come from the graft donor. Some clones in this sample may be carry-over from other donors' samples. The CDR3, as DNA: TGTGCCAGCAGTTTATGGGGGGACAGGGGGCATGGCTACACCTTC. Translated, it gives CASSLWGDRGHGYTF.